Listed here are 25 T cell receptor beta chains from one sample, sequenced in a study of CD4 T cells in relation to SARS-CoV-2 and coronaviruses (dated by TCRdb to 2020 to 2022). The antigens these receptors bind are not known. CD4+ T cells from unexposed donors were collected before the COVID-19 pandemic (2011-2018). After about 9 days of culture, CD4+ T cells were isolated with the EasySep CD4+ T cell isolation kit. The receptor library was made with the immunoSEQ multiplex PCR assay. TCRdb obtained this table from immuneACCESS and retained in-frame rearrangements with V and J assigned. These tables miss some clones; where compared with another copy, unresolved V genes account for less than half of the shortfall, and the remainder is unexplained. For this sample the table gives about 29,000 clones, of which nearly 80% were detected only once. The ten most abundant clones make up approximately 20% of the sample.

Sample: CD4+ T cells from PBMCs, cultured in vitro. These receptors were taken from a human donor in good health.

The V gene is TRBV19, the J gene TRBJ2-3; the D gene could be TRBD1 or TRBD2 (6 bases each). V dropped 5 bases and J dropped 6 bases, with 9 bases sitting between them. The CDR3 is 12 residues long. Germline V gene sequence: CDR1 LNHDA, CDR2 SQIVND (reference sequence). In DNA form, the CDR3 reads TGTGCCAGTAGTGAGGGGGGTGATACGCAGTATTTT. It is translated as CASSEGGDTQYF.

The rearrangement uses TRBV6-2 or TRBV6-3 and TRBJ1-3; no reliable D call. Germline V gene sequence: CDR1 MNHEY, CDR2 SVGEGT. Trimming removed 5 bases at V and 4 bases at J, with 12 bases between. The CDR3 length is 14 residues. The CDR3 DNA reads as TGTGCCAGCAGTCTCCTAGAGCGAGGAAACACCATATATTTT. Translated: CASSLLERGNTIYF.

The rearrangement joins TRBV9 to TRBJ1-2, with 8 bases identical to TRBD1. The trim removed 0 bases at V and 6 bases at J, leaving 7 bases unmatched. This CDR3 is 15 amino acids long. From germline, CDR1 is SGDLS and CDR2 YYNGEE. The CDR3 region is CASSVAGQGLDGYTF. Written as DNA, the CDR3 is TGTGCCAGCAGCGTAGCCGGACAGGGCTTAGATGGCTACACCTTC. Based on the CDR3 plus reference TRBV9 and TRBJ1-2, the full variable domain is DSGVTQTPKHLITATGQRVTLRCSPRSGDLSVYWYQQSLDQGLQFLIQYYNGEERAKGNILERFSAQQFPDLHSELNLSSLELGDSALYFCASSVAGQGLDGYTFGSGTRLTVV.

The count of this clone is one. The V call is TRBV14, the J call TRBJ2-1, with D hard to call. Deletions cut 4 bases from V and 5 bases from J, with 6 bases between. The germline gives CDR1 SGHDN, CDR2 FVKESK. The CDR3 length is 12 residues. CDR3 nucleotides: TGTGCCAGCAGCCCCAGACACAATGAGCAGTTCTTC. Translating gives CASSPRHNEQFF. Full variable domain (outside the CDR3, taken from reference TRBV14 and TRBJ2-1): EAGVTQFPSHSVIEKGQTVTLRCDPISGHDNLYWYRRVMGKEIKFLLHFVKESKQDESGMPNNRFLAERTGGTYSTLKVQPAELEDSGVYFCASSPRHNEQFFGPGTRLTVL.

The chain uses TRBV27 and TRBJ1-2; a weak D match, TRBD1 (5 bases). This CDR3 has 14 amino acids. V lost 2 bases and J lost 3, with 10 bases in between. Germline V lookup: CDR1 MNHEY, CDR2 SMNVEV (reference sequence). The CDR3 protein is CASSLEGADYGYTF. The CDR3, as DNA: TGTGCCAGCAGTTTAGAAGGGGCGGACTATGGCTACACCTTC.

The chain links TRBV1 to TRBJ1-2; the table's D call, TRBD1, has no DNA check behind it. TRBV1 is designated a pseudogene. CDR3 length: 16 residues. CDR3: CTSSQKRHLSNYGYTF. The CDR3 bases are TGCACCAGCAGCCAAAAACGACACCTTAGTAACTATGGCTACACCTTC.

The J gene is TRBJ2-3, the V gene TRBV2; 10 bases agree with TRBD2. The junction had 8 bases not matched to a gene; V was cut back by 9 bases and J by 5 bases. The germline V gene has CDR1 SNHLY and CDR2 FYNNEI. The CDR3 has 14 residues. DNA for the CDR3: TGTGCCAGTTCTGAGCGGGAGGGCAGAGATACGCAGTATTTT. Protein: CASSEREGRDTQYF.

This clone was recorded a few times. J is TRBJ2-1 and V is TRBV6-2 or TRBV6-3, with D possibly called TRBD1 or TRBD2 (5 bases each). Trimming took 6 bases from V and 9 from J, leaving 12 bases between them. Germline V CDR1 and CDR2: MNHEY, SVGEGT. CDR3 size: 12 residues. The CDR3 is CASSPREREQFF. Here the CDR3 DNA reads TGTGCCAGCAGCCCCAGGGAGCGTGAGCAGTTCTTC.

J is TRBJ1-3 and V is TRBV10-1; D is ambiguous. This CDR3 is 10 amino acids long. V dropped 10 bases and J dropped 8 bases, with 9 bases sitting between them. From germline, CDR1 is WNHNN and CDR2 SYGVQD (reference sequence). The CDR3 nucleotides are TGCGCCACCAACGGGGACACCATATATTTT. Its protein is CATNGDTIYF.

V gene TRBV20-1 combines with J gene TRBJ2-1; D uncertain. The germline CDR1 and CDR2 sequences are DFQATT and SNEGSKA (reference sequence). This CDR3 is 11 amino acids long. With 0 bases removed from V and 5 bases from J, the gap between germline ends came to 2 bases. CDR3 in amino acids: CSARENNEQFF. The CDR3 DNA reads as TGCAGTGCTAGAGAGAACAATGAGCAGTTCTTC.

The table lists this clone with a count of one. The rearrangement uses TRBV5-1 and TRBJ1-6, with D possibly matching TRBD1 (6 bases). The CDR3 runs to 15 residues. Germline V gene sequence: CDR1 SGHRS, CDR2 YFSETQ. With 4 bases removed from V and 5 bases from J, the gap between germline ends came to 13 bases. Here the CDR3 DNA reads TGCGCCAGCAGCCAAGAACAGGGAAATAATTCACCCCTCCACTTT. As protein: CASSQEQGNNSPLHF.

The rearrangement joins TRBV6-1 to TRBJ2-7; 8 bases agree with TRBD1. The ends lost 4 bases at V and 1 base at J; junction bases unmatched: 9. Germline values: CDR1 MNHNS, CDR2 SASEGT. The CDR3 contains 16 residues. This CDR3 is CASSATGDTISYEQYF. The CDR3 region has the DNA TGTGCCAGCAGTGCGACAGGGGACACGATATCCTACGAGCAGTACTTC.

The V gene is TRBV9, the J gene TRBJ2-7; 10 bases are a match to TRBD2. Per germline, CDR1 SGDLS and CDR2 YYNGEE. The CDR3 length is 15 residues. J lost 4 bases, V lost 0 bases, and 4 bases had no gene match. The CDR3 spells CASSVGASGGYEQYF. The CDR3 coding sequence is TGTGCCAGCAGCGTAGGGGCTAGCGGGGGATACGAGCAGTACTTC.

V and J are TRBV5-4 and TRBJ1-1; TRBD1 might be the D (5 bases). V was cut by 0 bases and J by 10 bases, with 10 bases left in between. Germline loops: CDR1 SGHNT, CDR2 YYREEE (reference sequence). The CDR3 covers 12 residues. The CDR3 region is CASSLEGFLAFF. In DNA, the CDR3 is TGTGCCAGCAGCTTGGAGGGGTTCTTAGCTTTCTTT.

The chain links TRBV7-9 to TRBJ2-1, with a weak D call TRBD2 (7 bases). The V end was cut by 4 bases, the J end by 1 base, with 11 bases between. Per the germline V gene, CDR1 is SEHNR and CDR2 is FQNEAQ (reference sequence). The CDR3 runs 15 residues. The CDR3 protein is CASSWEGGSYNEQFF. In DNA, the CDR3 is TGTGCCAGCAGCTGGGAGGGGGGGTCCTACAATGAGCAGTTCTTC.

In its sample, this clone was seen a few times. The chain couples TRBV28 to TRBJ2-5, with D possibly matching TRBD1 (6 bases). The CDR3 contains 17 residues. The V end lost 1 base, the J end lost 1 base, and 16 bases lay between the germline ends. Germline-derived CDR1 and CDR2 are MDHEN and SYDVKM. The CDR3 region is CASSLLSTGGSQETQYF. CDR3 coding DNA: TGTGCCAGCAGTTTATTATCGACAGGTGGAAGCCAAGAGACCCAGTACTTC.

The chain uses TRBV5-1 and TRBJ1-1; 9 nucleotides agree with TRBD1. With 4 bases clipped from V and 5 bases from J, the junction kept 6 bases outside the gene matches. The CDR3 runs 14 residues. Germline lookup yields CDR1 SGHRS and CDR2 YFSETQ. The CDR3 protein is CASSPRQGGTEAFF. In DNA, the CDR3 is TGCGCCAGCAGCCCAAGACAGGGGGGTACTGAAGCTTTCTTT.

V usage is TRBV27 and J usage is TRBJ2-7; 10 bases match TRBD1. Trimming took 8 bases from V and 5 from J; bases not matched to a gene: 12. Germline CDR1 reads MNHEY; CDR2 reads SMNVEV (reference sequence). There are 15 residues in the CDR3. Here the CDR3 reads CASRPGTGVRHEQYF. The CDR3 DNA reads TGTGCCAGCCGACCCGGGACAGGGGTTCGCCACGAGCAGTACTTC.

The chain carries TRBV11-2 and TRBJ1-3, with TRBD1 as a possible D gene (6 bases). The CDR3 consists of 16 residues. V lost 0 bases and J lost 2, with 11 bases in between. Germline-derived CDR1 and CDR2 are SGHAT and FQNNGV. CDR3 in amino acids: CASSLEGTRTGNTIYF. CDR3 DNA: TGTGCCAGCAGCTTAGAGGGGACAAGGACTGGAAACACCATATATTTT.

The chain joins TRBV6-5 to TRBJ2-1; the D is unclear. Germline V gene lookup returns CDR1 MNHEY and CDR2 SVGAGI. The length of the CDR3 is 13 residues. V lost 5 bases, J lost 8 bases, and 13 bases lay in between. The CDR3 loop reads CASSPGLLHEQFF. CDR3 in DNA: TGTGCCAGCAGTCCCGGCCTACTCCATGAGCAGTTCTTC.

The rearrangement links TRBV6-1 to TRBJ1-2; D is perhaps TRBD1 (5 bases). Deletions cut 3 bases from V and 8 bases from J, with 16 bases between. CDR1 MNHNS and CDR2 SASEGT come from the germline V gene. The CDR3 is 14 amino acids. CDR3 loop: CASSDLGAVGGYTF. CDR3 DNA sequence: TGTGCCAGCAGTGATCTCGGGGCTGTGGGAGGCTACACCTTC.

The DNA for the CDR3 is TGTGCCAGCAGTCTCGGAACCTACAATGAGCAGTTCTTC. Translating it yields CASSLGTYNEQFF. The chain combines TRBV6-2 or TRBV6-3 with TRBJ2-1; D unclear. Between the trimmed V and J ends, which lost 5 bases and 2 bases, there was a span of 7 bases. This CDR3 comprises 13 residues. The germline V gene encodes CDR1 MNHEY and CDR2 SVGEGT.

This clone was seen a single time. The chain combines TRBV6-2 or TRBV6-3 with TRBJ2-1, with 11 bases matching TRBD2. The V gene's germline CDR1 is MNHEY and CDR2 SVGEGT. The length of the CDR3 is 17 residues. V was pared by 6 bases and J by 0 bases, with 7 bases of the junction left unmatched. CDR3 loop: CASSQGTSGLSYNEQFF. The DNA of the CDR3 is TGTGCCAGCAGCCAAGGGACTAGCGGTCTCTCCTACAATGAGCAGTTCTTC.

The V gene is TRBV4-1, the J gene TRBJ1-1; 7 bases match TRBD1. The CDR3 runs to 14 residues. Germline V lookup: CDR1 MGHRA, CDR2 YSYEKL. The V gene end was trimmed by 4 bases and the J gene end by 2 bases; junction bases not matched to a gene: 4. The CDR3 reads CASSPRTGNTEAFF. In nucleotides, the CDR3 is TGCGCCAGCAGCCCCCGGACAGGCAACACTGAAGCTTTCTTT.

V usage is TRBV7-9 and J usage is TRBJ2-2; the D is unclear. The CDR3 has 12 residues. Trimming shortened V by 5 bases and J by 6 bases, and 7 bases separated the two germline ends. Germline V lookup: CDR1 SEHNR, CDR2 FQNEAQ (reference sequence). The CDR3 DNA sequence: TGTGCCAGCAGCCCCTTGGCCGGGGAGCTGTTTTTT. Encoded protein: CASSPLAGELFF.